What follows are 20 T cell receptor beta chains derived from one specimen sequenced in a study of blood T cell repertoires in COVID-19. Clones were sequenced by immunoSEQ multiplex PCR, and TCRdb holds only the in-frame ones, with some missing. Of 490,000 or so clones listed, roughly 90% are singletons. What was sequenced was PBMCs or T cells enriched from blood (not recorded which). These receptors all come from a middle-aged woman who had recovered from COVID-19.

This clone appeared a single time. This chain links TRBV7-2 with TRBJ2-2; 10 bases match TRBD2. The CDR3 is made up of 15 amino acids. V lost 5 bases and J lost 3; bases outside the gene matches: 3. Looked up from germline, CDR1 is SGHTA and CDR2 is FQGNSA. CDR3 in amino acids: CASSLTSGYTGELFF. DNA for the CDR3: TGTGCCAGCAGCCTGACTAGCGGGTACACCGGGGAGCTGTTTTTT. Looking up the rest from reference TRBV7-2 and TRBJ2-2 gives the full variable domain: GAGVSQSPSNKVTEKGKDVELRCDPISGHTALYWYRQSLGQGLEFLIYFQGNSAPDKSGLPSDRFSAERTGGSVSTLTIQRTQQEDSAVYLCASSLTSGYTGELFFGEGSRLTVL.

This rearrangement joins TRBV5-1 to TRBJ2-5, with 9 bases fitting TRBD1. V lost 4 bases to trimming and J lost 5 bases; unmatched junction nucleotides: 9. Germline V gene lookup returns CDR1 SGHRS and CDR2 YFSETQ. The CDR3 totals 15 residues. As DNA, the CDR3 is TGCGCCAGCAGCCCCCAGGGACAGGGTTATGAGACCCAGTACTTC. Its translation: CASSPQGQGYETQYF.

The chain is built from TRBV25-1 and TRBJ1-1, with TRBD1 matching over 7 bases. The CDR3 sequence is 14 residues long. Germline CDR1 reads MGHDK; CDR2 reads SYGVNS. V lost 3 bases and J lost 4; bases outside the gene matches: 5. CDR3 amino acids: CASSDDQGGTEAFF. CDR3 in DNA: TGTGCCAGCAGTGATGACCAGGGGGGCACTGAAGCTTTCTTT.

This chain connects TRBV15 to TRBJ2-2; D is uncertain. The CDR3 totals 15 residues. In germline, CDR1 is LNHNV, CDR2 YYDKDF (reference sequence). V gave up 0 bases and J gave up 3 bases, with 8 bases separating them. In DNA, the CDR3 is TGTGCCACCAGCAGAGATCAAGGAGACACCGGGGAGCTGTTTTTT. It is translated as CATSRDQGDTGELFF.

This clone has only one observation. The CDR3 protein is CAWSVLTLNTEAFF. Here the CDR3 DNA reads TGTGCCTGGAGTGTGTTGACACTGAACACTGAAGCTTTCTTT. J is TRBJ1-1 and V is TRBV30; D gene ambiguous. The CDR3 has 14 residues. Germline V gene lookup returns CDR1 GTSNPN and CDR2 SVGIG (reference sequence). Trimming shortened V by 0 bases and J by 0 bases, and 8 bases separated the two germline ends.

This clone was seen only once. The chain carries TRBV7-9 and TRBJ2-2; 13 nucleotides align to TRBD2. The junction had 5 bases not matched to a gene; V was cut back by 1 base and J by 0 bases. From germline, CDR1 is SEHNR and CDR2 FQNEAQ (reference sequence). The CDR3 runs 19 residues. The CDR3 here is CASSLGTSGREPNTGELFF. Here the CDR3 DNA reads TGTGCCAGCAGCTTAGGGACTAGCGGGAGAGAACCGAACACCGGGGAGCTGTTTTTT.

The CDR3 DNA sequence: TGTGCCAGCAGCTCTACGGGGGGGGTGGACGAGCAGTACTTC. Protein: CASSSTGGVDEQYF. The chain combines TRBV7-7 with TRBJ2-7, with TRBD2 matching 8 bases. Germline CDR1 and CDR2: SSHAT and FNYEAQ (reference sequence). J lost 5 bases, V lost 4 bases, and 7 bases had no gene match. The CDR3 length is 14 residues.

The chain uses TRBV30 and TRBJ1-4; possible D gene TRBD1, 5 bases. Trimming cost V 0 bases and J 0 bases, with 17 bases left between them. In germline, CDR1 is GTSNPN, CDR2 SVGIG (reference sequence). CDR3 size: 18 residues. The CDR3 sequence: CAWSVGREFRATNEKLFF. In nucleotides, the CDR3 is TGTGCCTGGAGTGTGGGCAGGGAATTTCGGGCAACTAATGAAAAACTGTTTTTT.

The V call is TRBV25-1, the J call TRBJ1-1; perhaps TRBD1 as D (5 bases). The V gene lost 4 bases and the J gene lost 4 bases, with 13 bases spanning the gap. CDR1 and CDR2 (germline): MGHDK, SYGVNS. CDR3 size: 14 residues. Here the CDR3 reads CASSGVGGGTEAFF. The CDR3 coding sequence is TGTGCCAGCAGTGGTGTTGGGGGGGGCACTGAAGCTTTCTTT.

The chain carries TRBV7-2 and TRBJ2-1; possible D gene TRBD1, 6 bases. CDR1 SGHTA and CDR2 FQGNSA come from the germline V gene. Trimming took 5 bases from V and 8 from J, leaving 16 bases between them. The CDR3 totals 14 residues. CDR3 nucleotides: TGTGCCAGCAGCCCAGGCAGGGGTAGGGATGAGCAGTTCTTC. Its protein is CASSPGRGRDEQFF.

The DNA for the CDR3 is TGTGCCAGCAGCTTGGTCCCGGACAGGGGCAATCAGCCCCAGCATTTT. Amino acids: CASSLVPDRGNQPQHF. The chain joins TRBV5-5 to TRBJ1-5; 8 nucleotides align to TRBD1. The CDR3 runs 16 residues. From germline, CDR1 is SGHKS and CDR2 YYEKEE (reference sequence). Germline trimming cut 0 bases from V and 2 bases from J; bases unmatched to any gene: 4.

For the CDR3, the DNA is TGTGCCAGCCAAGGACAGGGCGGCGGCTACACCTTC. Its translation: CASQGQGGGYTF. The V call is TRBV27, the J call TRBJ1-2; TRBD1 matches at 8 bases. With 8 bases clipped from V and 8 bases from J, the junction kept 7 bases outside the gene matches. The CDR3 covers 12 residues. Germline V lookup: CDR1 MNHEY, CDR2 SMNVEV (reference sequence).

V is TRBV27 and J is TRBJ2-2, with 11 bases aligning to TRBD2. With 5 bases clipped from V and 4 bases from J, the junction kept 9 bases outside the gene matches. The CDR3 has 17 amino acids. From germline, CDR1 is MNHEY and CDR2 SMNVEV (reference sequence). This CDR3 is CASSPPTSGSRTGELFF. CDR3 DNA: TGTGCCAGCAGTCCCCCAACTAGCGGGAGTCGCACCGGGGAGCTGTTTTTT.

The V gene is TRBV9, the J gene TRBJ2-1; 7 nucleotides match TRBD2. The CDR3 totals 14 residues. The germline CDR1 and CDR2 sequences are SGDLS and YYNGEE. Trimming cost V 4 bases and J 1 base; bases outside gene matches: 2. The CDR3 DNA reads TGTGCCAGCAGCAGTAGCGGGTCCTACAATGAGCAGTTCTTC. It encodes CASSSSGSYNEQFF.

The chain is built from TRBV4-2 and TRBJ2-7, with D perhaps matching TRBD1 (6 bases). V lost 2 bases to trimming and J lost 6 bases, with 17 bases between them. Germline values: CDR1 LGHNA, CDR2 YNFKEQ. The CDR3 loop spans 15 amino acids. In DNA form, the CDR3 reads TGTGCCAGCAGCCAAAATCAGGGGACGTTGGCCGAGCAGTACTTC. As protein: CASSQNQGTLAEQYF.

CDR3 loop: CASSLQGTYEQYF. CDR3 nucleotides: TGTGCCAGCAGTTTACAGGGTACGTACGAGCAGTACTTC. The chain employs TRBV28 and TRBJ2-7; tentative D call: TRBD1 (5 bases). This CDR3 spans 13 amino acids. Trimming stripped 2 bases from V and 4 bases from J, with 9 bases between. Germline V gene sequence: CDR1 MDHEN, CDR2 SYDVKM.

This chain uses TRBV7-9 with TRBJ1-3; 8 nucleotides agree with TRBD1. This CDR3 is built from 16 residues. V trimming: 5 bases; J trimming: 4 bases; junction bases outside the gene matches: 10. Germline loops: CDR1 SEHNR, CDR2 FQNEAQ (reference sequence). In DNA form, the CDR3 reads TGTGCCAGCAGCGAACAGGGGGGTCTAACCGGAAACACCATATATTTT. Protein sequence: CASSEQGGLTGNTIYF.

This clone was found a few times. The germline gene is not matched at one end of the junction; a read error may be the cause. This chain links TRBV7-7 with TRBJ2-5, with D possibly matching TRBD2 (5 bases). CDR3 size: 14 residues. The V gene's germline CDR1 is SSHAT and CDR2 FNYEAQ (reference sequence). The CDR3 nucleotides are TGTGCTAGCAGCAATCAAGTTGGGAGAGAGACCCAGTACTTC. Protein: CASSNQVGRETQYF.

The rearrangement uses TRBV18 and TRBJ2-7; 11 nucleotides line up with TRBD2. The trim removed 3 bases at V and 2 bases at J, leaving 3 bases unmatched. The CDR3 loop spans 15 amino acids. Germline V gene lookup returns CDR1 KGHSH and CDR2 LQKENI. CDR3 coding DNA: TGTGCCAGCTCACCGGGACTAGCGGTTACCTACGAGCAGTACTTC. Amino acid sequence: CASSPGLAVTYEQYF.

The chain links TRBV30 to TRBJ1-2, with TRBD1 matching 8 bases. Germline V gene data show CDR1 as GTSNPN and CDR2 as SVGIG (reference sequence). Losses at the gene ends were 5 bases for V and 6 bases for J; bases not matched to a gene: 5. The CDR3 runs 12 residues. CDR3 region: CAWEDRGNGYTF. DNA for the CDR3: TGTGCCTGGGAAGACAGGGGTAATGGCTACACCTTC.